A single sample is the source of the 8 T cell receptor beta chains below, sequenced in a study of T cells in Graves' hyperthyroidism and ophthalmopathy. From RNA transcripts, TCR beta CDR3 regions were amplified. The primer set for the first-round RT-PCR of the TCR CDR3 was HTBI. TCRdb reprocessed the multiplex PCR reads via MiXCR and lists one record per CDR3 protein. Of hundreds of thousands of distinct CDR3 sequences listed, roughly 13% are singletons. What was sequenced was blood. All receptors derive from a woman aged 18-29 years with Graves' hyperthyroidism.

This clonotype was observed many times. The rearrangement links TRBV28 to TRBJ1-5; no clear D. The CDR3 consists of 17 residues. Germline assignment: CDR1 MDHEN and CDR2 SYDVKM. The V and J ends lost 5 bases and 0 bases respectively, with 17 bases between them. CDR3: CASSRSSKLYSNQPQHF. In nucleotides, the CDR3 is TGTGCCAGCAGTCGCAGCTCAAAGCTGTATAGCAATCAGCCCCAGCATTTT.

The chain couples TRBV3-1 to TRBJ2-1; unclear D gene. Trimming removed 0 bases at V and 7 bases at J, with 7 bases between. The length of the CDR3 is 13 residues. Germline CDR1 LGHDT, CDR2 YNNKEL (reference sequence). The CDR3 bases are TGTGCCAGCAGCCAAGAACTCCGGAATGAGCAGTTCTTC. This codes for CASSQELRNEQFF.

About this clonotype itself: The junction differs from germline at one of its ends, possibly a read error. The J gene is TRBJ1-2, the V gene TRBV7-9; maybe TRBD1 (6 bases). The germline CDR1 and CDR2 sequences are SEHNR and FQNEAQ (reference sequence). CDR3 length: 12 amino acids. Here the CDR3 reads CASSSDSFGGAF. For the CDR3, the DNA is TGTGCCAGCAGCTCGGACAGTTTCGGGGGTGCCTTC.

The rearrangement links TRBV5-8 to TRBJ2-7; 8 nucleotides line up with TRBD1. The V gene's germline CDR1 is SGHTS and CDR2 YDEGEE. The V gene end was trimmed by 4 bases and the J gene end by 0 bases; junction bases not matched to a gene: 9. CDR3 length: 16 residues. CDR3 sequence: CASSPTRTGSSYEQYF. CDR3 coding DNA: TGTGCCAGCAGCCCTACTCGGACAGGGAGCTCCTACGAGCAGTACTTC.

Ten or more counts support this clonotype. This rearrangement joins TRBV27 to TRBJ1-4, with a possible D match to TRBD1 (5 bases). The CDR3 covers 15 residues. Deletions cut 6 bases from V and 8 bases from J, with 19 bases between. The germline CDR1 and CDR2 sequences are MNHEY and SMNVEV (reference sequence). Here the CDR3 DNA reads TGTGCCAGCAGGGACGGTGGGGGAAGGTGGGAAAAACTGTTTTTT. Protein: CASRDGGGRWEKLFF.

This clonotype occurred many times. The chain employs TRBV7-9 and TRBJ2-7; D unresolved. Trimming took 6 bases from V and 2 from J, leaving 20 bases between them. The CDR3 has 16 residues. In germline, CDR1 is SEHNR, CDR2 FQNEAQ (reference sequence). The CDR3: CASSSLLSREPYEQYF. The CDR3 DNA reads TGTGCCAGCAGTTCCCTCTTATCGCGAGAACCCTACGAGCAGTACTTC. Full variable domain (missing parts from reference TRBV7-9 and TRBJ2-7): DTGVSQNPRHKITKRGQNVTFRCDPISEHNRLYWYRQTLGQGPEFLTYFQNEAQLEKSRLLSDRFSAERPKGSFSTLEIQRTEQGDSAMYLCASSSLLSREPYEQYFGPGTRLTVT.

This clonotype was seen repeatedly, ten times or more. The CDR3 reads CASSNPRDPPETQYF. The CDR3 nucleotides are TGTGCCAGCAGTAACCCCAGGGACCCCCCAGAGACCCAGTACTTC. V gene TRBV9 combines with J gene TRBJ2-5; D tentatively fits TRBD1 or TRBD2 (5 bases each). The germline V and J ends were trimmed by 5 bases and 4 bases, with 18 bases remaining between them. The CDR3 spans 15 residues. CDR1 and CDR2 from the germline V gene are SGDLS and YYNGEE.

Ten or more counts support this clonotype. The V call is TRBV7-9, the J call TRBJ2-5; weak D call: TRBD2 (7 bases). The CDR3 contains 16 residues. V lost 5 bases and J lost 4, with 20 bases in between. Looked up from germline, CDR1 is SEHNR and CDR2 is FQNEAQ (reference sequence). CDR3 in amino acids: CASSPPGARGGETQYF. CDR3 nucleotides: TGTGCCAGCAGCCCCCCTGGGGCAAGGGGGGGAGAGACCCAGTACTTC.